The clone carrying this TCR beta chain was found once. Its antigen remains unidentified. These data belong to a study of CD8 T cells in ankylosing spondylitis. Overall study findings and caveats: The study identified a TCR beta motif of several highly homologous variants that appeared characteristic of ankylosing spondylitis blood.

This CDR3 contains 15 residues. CDR1 and CDR2 from the germline V gene are SGHVS and FQNEAQ. Losses at the gene ends were 5 bases for V and 5 bases for J; bases not matched to a gene: 5. A single record per CDR3 protein comes from TCRdb applying MiXCR to the 5' RACE reads. The repertoire holds some 270,000 distinct CDR3 sequences, with roughly 32% as singletons. The source is a male donor with ankylosing spondylitis or in good health (not recorded which). Sequenced: blood, either unsorted or a sorted T cell fraction (not recorded which). This chain connects TRBV7-8 to TRBJ2-5; TRBD2 aligns across 13 bases. The CDR3 loop is CASSTSGGAGETQYF. CDR3 DNA sequence: TGTGCCAGCAGCACTAGCGGGGGGGCCGGGGAGACCCAGTACTTC.